This passage covers 27 T cell receptor beta chains from one sample sequenced in a study of shared clonotypes between healthy human individuals (dated by TCRdb to about 2020). The library was obtained by the immunoSEQ multiplex PCR assay. The immuneACCESS repertoire file appears here via TCRdb, limited to in-frame rearrangements. These files lack a portion of the clones; in checked studies, under half of the deficit traces to unresolved V genes, and the cause of the others is not known. For this sample the table gives 300,000 to 400,000 clones, of which about 74% were detected only once. Of the sample, around a tenth falls within the top ten clones. The sample was memory CD4+ T cells sorted from blood. The cell subset or site label, as the study defines it: CD45RA-negative fraction. The receptors were gathered from a man aged 25 to 40 in good health.

The rearrangement uses TRBV10-2 and TRBJ1-5, with D perhaps TRBD1 (5 bases). V was pared by 7 bases and J by 4 bases, with 8 bases between. The germline V gene encodes CDR1 WSHSY and CDR2 SAAADI. This CDR3 is 12 amino acids long. CDR3 in amino acids: CASMTENQPQHF. CDR3 in DNA: TGCGCCAGCATGACAGAAAATCAGCCCCAGCATTTT.

The rearrangement joins TRBV2 to TRBJ1-5; tentative D call: TRBD1 (5 bases). Looked up from germline, CDR1 is SNHLY and CDR2 is FYNNEI. The CDR3 is 15 amino acids. V dropped 5 bases and J dropped 2 bases, with 13 bases sitting between them. The CDR3 DNA is TGTGCCAGCAGTTTCTCTGGGGGTGGCAATCAGCCCCAGCATTTT. Encoded protein: CASSFSGGGNQPQHF.

Notes on this clone: Sequence at one end of the junction differs from germline and may be a read error. This chain connects TRBV28 to TRBJ1-5; D possibly corresponds to TRBD1 (6 bases). The germline CDR1 and CDR2 sequences are MDHEN and SYDVKM. This CDR3 has 15 residues. CDR3 DNA: TGTGCCATCAGTTTAGAGGGCAGGGGCGGTCAGCCCCAGCATTTT. Amino acids: CAISLEGRGGQPQHF.

This sequence joins TRBV2 and TRBJ1-6; D unresolved. Germline lookup yields CDR1 SNHLY and CDR2 FYNNEI. The CDR3 has 11 residues. V was cut by 2 bases and J by 7 bases, with 0 bases left in between. The CDR3 DNA reads as TGTGCCAGCAGTGAAAATTCACCCCTCCACTTT. It encodes CASSENSPLHF.

The sample holds a few counts of this clone. The CDR3 protein is CASSWGGGMNTEAFF. In DNA form, the CDR3 reads TGCGCCAGCAGCTGGGGCGGGGGGATGAACACTGAAGCTTTCTTT. The chain links TRBV5-1 to TRBJ1-1; a weak D match, TRBD1 (5 bases). CDR1 and CDR2 from the germline V gene are SGHRS and YFSETQ. CDR3 length: 15 residues. The ends were cut back, 3 bases at V and 0 bases at J, with 12 bases in the middle.

CDR3 DNA: TGTGCCAGTAGTATAGATGGGGACGGCGCTCTCTACGAGCAGTACTTC. This translates into CASSIDGDGALYEQYF. The chain employs TRBV19 and TRBJ2-7; perhaps D is TRBD1 or TRBD2 (5 bases each). Trimming pared 0 bases from V and 3 bases from J, leaving 15 bases between. CDR3 length: 16 residues. Germline V lookup: CDR1 LNHDA, CDR2 SQIVND (reference sequence).

The chain has TRBV27 and TRBJ2-7; 10 bases agree with TRBD1. This CDR3 has 16 amino acids. V lost 7 bases to trimming and J lost 12 bases; unmatched junction nucleotides: 21. Germline values: CDR1 MNHEY, CDR2 SMNVEV (reference sequence). The CDR3: CASTSAAGTGDQLWYF. CDR3 in DNA: TGTGCCAGCACTTCCGCCGCCGGGACAGGGGACCAGCTATGGTACTTC.

The chain combines TRBV11-2 with TRBJ2-1; tentatively, D is TRBD1 or TRBD2 (5 bases each). This CDR3 comprises 14 residues. The germline V gene has CDR1 SGHAT and CDR2 FQNNGV. V lost 5 bases, J lost 8 bases, and 16 bases lay in between. The CDR3: CASSPGPRKYEQFF. As DNA, the CDR3 is TGTGCCAGCAGCCCGGGACCAAGGAAGTATGAGCAGTTCTTC.

The rearrangement joins TRBV7-7 to TRBJ2-5; maybe TRBD2 (5 bases). Trimming shortened V by 6 bases and J by 0 bases, and 11 bases separated the two germline ends. The CDR3 loop spans 14 amino acids. Germline V gives CDR1 SSHAT, CDR2 FNYEAQ (reference sequence). CDR3 bases: TGTGCCAGCAGTTATAACGGGAACCAAGAGACCCAGTACTTC. Amino acid sequence: CASSYNGNQETQYF.

V usage is TRBV5-4 and J usage is TRBJ2-7; 7 nucleotides line up with TRBD1. CDR3 length equals 16 residues. CDR1 is SGHNT and CDR2 is YYREEE in the germline V gene (reference sequence). The V and J ends lost 1 base and 1 base, in that order; junction bases with no gene match: 8. The CDR3 sequence is CASSLPSGTVSYEQYF. The CDR3 nucleotides read TGTGCCAGCAGCTTGCCCTCCGGGACAGTATCCTACGAGCAGTACTTC.

The rearrangement uses TRBV7-2 and TRBJ1-1; the D gene is possibly TRBD1 (6 bases). The V and J ends lost 3 bases and 11 bases respectively, with 19 bases between them. The CDR3 sequence is 14 residues long. Germline V gene sequence: CDR1 SGHTA, CDR2 FQGNSA. CDR3 DNA: TGTGCCAGCAGCTTGGGTACAGGGACGGCGACGGCTTTCTTT. The encoded protein is CASSLGTGTATAFF.

The chain uses TRBV5-1 and TRBJ1-2, with 9 bases fitting TRBD1. There are 15 residues in the CDR3. With V trimmed by 2 bases and J by 3 bases, 5 bases remained unmatched. Germline V gene sequence: CDR1 SGHRS, CDR2 YFSETQ. CDR3 region: CASSFTGGVDYGYTF. In DNA, the CDR3 is TGCGCCAGCAGCTTCACAGGGGGCGTAGACTATGGCTACACCTTC.

The chain uses TRBV27 and TRBJ1-2; the D is unclear. This CDR3 comprises 11 residues. Germline CDR1 and CDR2: MNHEY and SMNVEV (reference sequence). Trimming stripped 3 bases from V and 7 bases from J, with 6 bases between. The CDR3 region is CASSLGSGYTF. Written as DNA, the CDR3 is TGTGCCAGCAGTTTGGGATCTGGCTACACCTTC.

The gene calls are TRBV30 and TRBJ2-3, with D unclear. The germline V gene encodes CDR1 GTSNPN and CDR2 SVGIG (reference sequence). The CDR3 sequence is 11 residues long. V lost 3 bases to trimming and J lost 1 base, with 2 bases between them. The CDR3 loop reads CAWSRTDTQYF. The CDR3 DNA reads TGTGCCTGGAGCCGCACAGATACGCAGTATTTT.

The rearrangement links TRBV6-4 to TRBJ2-1; 11 bases map to TRBD2. Trimming took 5 bases from V and 2 from J; bases not matched to a gene: 8. CDR1 and CDR2 (germline): MRHNA, SNTAGT. The CDR3 is made up of 17 amino acids. The CDR3 coding sequence is TGTGCCAGCAGTCCACTAGCGGGAGAGGGCGCCTACAATGAGCAGTTCTTC. Translated: CASSPLAGEGAYNEQFF.

CDR3 in amino acids: CASSLTTGVVDEQYF. The CDR3 bases are TGTGCCAGCAGCTTGACGACAGGGGTAGTTGACGAGCAGTACTTC. The V gene is TRBV5-6, the J gene TRBJ2-7; 8 nucleotides align to TRBD1. The CDR3 has 15 residues. The J segment lost 5 bases and the V segment lost 1 base, leaving 8 bases of the junction unmatched. The germline CDR1 and CDR2 sequences are SGHDT and YYEEEE. Together with reference TRBV5-6 and TRBJ2-7, the CDR3 gives the full variable domain: DAGVTQSPTHLIKTRGQQVTLRCSPKSGHDTVSWYQQALGQGPQFIFQYYEEEERQRGNFPDRFSGHQFPNYSSELNVNALLLGDSALYLCASSLTTGVVDEQYFGPGTRLTVT.

This clone has more than one count but fewer than ten. The J gene is TRBJ1-4, the V gene TRBV6-6, with D perhaps matching TRBD1 (5 bases). The germline V and J ends were trimmed by 2 bases and 0 bases, with 10 bases remaining between them. CDR3 length equals 16 residues. Germline-derived CDR1 and CDR2 are MNHNY and SVGAGI (reference sequence). CDR3 nucleotides: TGTGCCAGCAGTTACGGGGGATCCGCAACTAATGAAAAACTGTTTTTT. Its protein product is CASSYGGSATNEKLFF.

The V gene is TRBV4-2, the J gene TRBJ2-6, with a tentative D call TRBD2 (6 bases). The CDR3 sequence is 16 residues long. V was cut by 3 bases and J by 1 base, with 10 bases left in between. Germline values: CDR1 LGHNA, CDR2 YNFKEQ. Here the CDR3 DNA reads TGTGCCAGCAGCCACGAAGGGACTTCTGGGGCCAACGTCCTGACTTTC. Its protein product is CASSHEGTSGANVLTF.

The V call is TRBV4-3, the J call TRBJ2-5, with 10 bases matching TRBD2. Germline V gives CDR1 LGHNA, CDR2 YSLEER. This CDR3 is built from 14 residues. Trimming at V came to 8 bases and at J to 1 base, leaving 4 bases not matched to a gene. The CDR3 is CASFGTSVQETQYF. CDR3 in DNA: TGCGCCAGCTTCGGGACTAGCGTCCAAGAGACCCAGTACTTC.

The V gene is TRBV6-1, the J gene TRBJ2-7; tentative D call: TRBD1 (6 bases). There are 16 residues in the CDR3. CDR1 MNHNS and CDR2 SASEGT come from the germline V gene. V gave up 1 base and J gave up 3 bases, with 16 bases separating them. CDR3 amino acids: CASSEGWRQALYEQYF. The DNA of the CDR3 is TGTGCCAGCAGTGAAGGGTGGAGACAGGCCCTCTACGAGCAGTACTTC.

The V and J genes are TRBV10-3 and TRBJ1-1, with a tentative D call TRBD1 (5 bases). Trimming removed 6 bases at V and 1 base at J, with 9 bases between. The CDR3 has 13 residues. The germline CDR1 and CDR2 sequences are ENHRY and SYGVKD. DNA for the CDR3: TGTGCCATCAGCTTACAGGAGAACACTGAAGCTTTCTTT. Its protein product is CAISLQENTEAFF.

V usage is TRBV2 and J usage is TRBJ2-2; a weak D match, TRBD1 (5 bases). CDR3 length: 16 residues. Germline V gene sequence: CDR1 SNHLY, CDR2 FYNNEI. Trimming took 5 bases from V and 2 from J, leaving 15 bases between them. CDR3 protein: CASSRFGQGNTGELFF. CDR3 nucleotide sequence: TGTGCCAGCAGTAGGTTTGGGCAGGGAAACACCGGGGAGCTGTTTTTT.

The rearrangement uses TRBV13 and TRBJ2-1; D is possibly TRBD1 or TRBD2 (5 bases each). V gave up 5 bases and J gave up 0 bases, with 17 bases separating them. CDR1 and CDR2 from the germline V gene are PRHDT and FYEKMQ (reference sequence). This CDR3 has 17 amino acids. The DNA for the CDR3 is TGTGCCAGCAGCCCGGACGGGGCTTTAAGCTCCTACAATGAGCAGTTCTTC. It translates to CASSPDGALSSYNEQFF.

V is TRBV5-5 and J is TRBJ2-7, with 9 bases fitting TRBD2. The CDR3 totals 15 residues. Germline V lookup: CDR1 SGHKS, CDR2 YYEKEE (reference sequence). Germline trimming cut 6 bases from V and 3 bases from J; bases unmatched to any gene: 10. This chain's CDR3 is CASTPASGADYEQYF. The CDR3 DNA reads TGTGCCAGCACGCCCGCTAGCGGGGCCGACTACGAGCAGTACTTC.

This chain joins TRBV5-1 and TRBJ1-1; tentatively, D is TRBD1 (6 bases). With 4 bases removed from V and 1 base from J, the gap between germline ends came to 23 bases. This CDR3 is built from 18 residues. Germline V gene sequence: CDR1 SGHRS, CDR2 YFSETQ. CDR3 region: CASSPTGTFWDSNTEAFF. CDR3 in DNA: TGCGCCAGCAGCCCCACAGGGACCTTCTGGGACTCGAACACTGAAGCTTTCTTT.

This clone has at least ten counts. This sequence joins TRBV5-1 and TRBJ2-3; D may be TRBD1 or TRBD2 (6 bases each). The germline CDR1 and CDR2 sequences are SGHRS and YFSETQ. The V gene lost 1 base and the J gene lost 2 bases, with 17 bases spanning the gap. The CDR3 contains 17 residues. The CDR3 DNA follows: TGCGCCAGCAGCTTGTGGGGTCCGGGGGCTTCCACAGATACGCAGTATTTT. It specifies CASSLWGPGASTDTQYF. The full variable domain, completed using reference TRBV5-1 and TRBJ2-3, is KAGVTQTPRYLIKTRGQQVTLSCSPISGHRSVSWYQQTPGQGLQFLFEYFSETQRNKGNFPGRFSGRQFSNSRSEMNVSTLELGDSALYLCASSLWGPGASTDTQYFGPGTRLTVL.

This chain uses TRBV5-6 with TRBJ2-5; 14 nucleotides align to TRBD2. The CDR3 sequence is 16 residues long. Germline V CDR1 and CDR2: SGHDT, YYEEEE. V was pared by 4 bases and J by 2 bases, with 4 bases of the junction left unmatched. The CDR3 sequence is CASSAGLAGGQETQYF. As DNA, the CDR3 is TGTGCCAGCAGCGCCGGACTAGCGGGAGGTCAAGAGACCCAGTACTTC.